These 25 T cell receptor beta chains were sequenced from one sample in a study of post-analysis software for immune sequencing data. Study-wide points: With TRBV5-6, TRBV5-1 and TRBV20-1 included, a handful of TRBV segments were more frequent in patients than in controls.

For these receptors, no antigen is known. The TCR beta cDNA libraries carried unique molecular identifiers. TCRdb reprocessed the PCR reads via MiXCR and lists one record per CDR3 protein. The sample consists of more than 500,000 distinct CDR3 sequences, 30% to 40% of them appearing once. Source material: blood. The origin of the receptors is a girl aged 2-17 years with multiple sclerosis.

The table lists this clonotype with a few counts. The chain employs TRBV5-1 and TRBJ1-4; D remains ambiguous. The germline V gene encodes CDR1 SGHRS and CDR2 YFSETQ. Trimming removed 1 base from V and 7 bases from J, with 17 bases in between. The CDR3 runs 16 residues. CDR3 in amino acids: CASSLSSIGLREKLFF. In DNA form, the CDR3 reads TGCGCCAGCAGCTTGTCTTCTATAGGGTTACGTGAAAAACTGTTTTTT.

In this sample, this clonotype turned up a few times. This chain joins TRBV6-5 and TRBJ2-5; no clear D. V was cut by 0 bases and J by 2 bases, with 13 bases left in between. This CDR3 region has 16 residues. Germline lookup yields CDR1 MNHEY and CDR2 SVGAGI. CDR3 bases: TGTGCCAGCAGTTACTCGTTAGCAGTAGGACAAGAGACCCAGTACTTC. This encodes CASSYSLAVGQETQYF.

V and J are TRBV9 and TRBJ2-7, with 7 positions matching TRBD2. CDR3 size: 15 residues. J was trimmed by 7 bases and V by 1 base; bases with no gene match: 11. CDR1 SGDLS and CDR2 YYNGEE come from the germline V gene. This chain's CDR3 is CASSVPLAGLGEQYF. CDR3 coding DNA: TGTGCCAGCAGCGTACCGTTAGCGGGCCTCGGTGAGCAGTACTTC.

This clonotype was picked up a small number of times. The J gene is TRBJ1-1, the V gene TRBV15, with TRBD1 matching over 7 bases. The V and J ends lost 6 bases and 4 bases, in that order; junction bases with no gene match: 8. Germline CDR1 LNHNV, CDR2 YYDKDF (reference sequence). The CDR3 sequence is 14 residues long. CDR3 protein: CATSKKGGGTEAFF. In DNA, the CDR3 is TGTGCCACCAGTAAAAAAGGGGGCGGCACTGAAGCTTTCTTT.

The V call is TRBV12-3 or TRBV12-4, the J call TRBJ1-1, with TRBD1 matching 7 bases. With V trimmed by 8 bases and J by 2 bases, 11 bases remained unmatched. CDR3 length: 15 residues. CDR3 region: CASSAPGQSNTEAFF. The CDR3, as DNA: TGTGCCAGCTCTGCACCGGGACAGTCAAACACTGAAGCTTTCTTT.

This chain's CDR3 is CASSQTGTGYGYTF. As DNA, the CDR3 is TGTGCCAGCAGCCAGACCGGGACAGGATATGGCTACACCTTC. The rearrangement uses TRBV11-2 and TRBJ1-2; TRBD1 aligns across 8 bases. The CDR3 has 14 amino acids. V shed 5 bases, J shed 5 bases, and the junction held 7 bases outside the gene matches. CDR1 and CDR2 (germline): SGHAT, FQNNGV.

This clonotype was counted at least ten times. The chain is built from TRBV5-1 and TRBJ2-1; D is perhaps TRBD2 (5 bases). The CDR3 consists of 13 residues. V was cut by 7 bases and J by 7 bases, with 15 bases left in between. Germline V gene sequence: CDR1 SGHRS, CDR2 YFSETQ. DNA of the CDR3: TGCGCCAGCGAGGGTGGCGGTGGGAATGAGCAGTTCTTC. Amino acids: CASEGGGGNEQFF.

This chain links TRBV20-1 with TRBJ2-2; 12 positions match TRBD1. V shed 0 bases and J 9 bases; nucleotides not matched to a gene: 5. This CDR3 is 15 amino acids long. Germline V lookup: CDR1 DFQATT, CDR2 SNEGSKA (reference sequence). CDR3 in amino acids: CSARDPGQGARELFF. DNA of the CDR3: TGCAGTGCTAGAGACCCGGGACAGGGGGCCCGGGAGCTGTTTTTT.

Details on this clonotype: The junction departs from germline at one end; a sequencing error may be responsible. V and J are TRBV7-2 and TRBJ2-7; TRBD2 matches at 9 bases. Gene TRBJ2-5 matches the end of the DNA better, so the J call may be wrong. Germline V CDR1 and CDR2: SGHTA, FQGNSA. CDR3 size: 16 residues. CDR3 sequence (DNA): TGTGCCAGCGGCTTAGAATGGCGGGGGGGTCCCGGGACCCAGTACTTC. This gives the protein CASGLEWRGGPGTQYF.

The chain carries TRBV5-1 and TRBJ1-2; D perhaps matches TRBD1 (5 bases). Germline assignment: CDR1 SGHRS and CDR2 YFSETQ. V shed 0 bases and J shed 8 bases, with 14 bases lying between them. The CDR3 has 14 amino acids. This CDR3 reads CASSLAAGRNGYTF. The CDR3 bases are TGCGCCAGCAGCTTGGCGGCAGGGCGTAACGGCTACACCTTC.

The CDR3 spells CASSFGGQGTNEQFF. The CDR3 DNA reads TGCGCCAGCAGCTTCGGGGGACAGGGAACGAATGAGCAGTTCTTC. V usage is TRBV5-1 and J usage is TRBJ2-1; 9 bases match TRBD1. Germline trimming cut 2 bases from V and 7 bases from J; bases unmatched to any gene: 7. The CDR3 is made up of 15 amino acids. Germline loops: CDR1 SGHRS, CDR2 YFSETQ.

This clonotype was seen more than once but under ten times. This chain uses TRBV7-9 with TRBJ2-1, with 7 bases that match TRBD2. Germline lookup yields CDR1 SEHNR and CDR2 FQNEAQ (reference sequence). CDR3 length equals 14 residues. With 2 bases clipped from V and 7 bases from J, the junction kept 5 bases outside the gene matches. For the CDR3, the DNA is TGTGCCAGCAGCTTATCGGGGGGAAGTAATGAGCAGTTCTTC. It translates to CASSLSGGSNEQFF.

This chain joins TRBV5-5 and TRBJ2-5, with D perhaps TRBD1 (5 bases). CDR1 is SGHKS, CDR2 YYEKEE, per germline (reference sequence). V was clipped by 1 base and J by 10 bases, with 14 bases between them. This CDR3 spans 13 amino acids. The CDR3 DNA is TGTGCCAGCAGCTTGAACAGGAAGGGTTACCAGTACTTC. Its protein is CASSLNRKGYQYF. Complete variable domain (other parts from reference TRBV5-5 and TRBJ2-5): DAGVTQSPTHLIKTRGQQVTLRCSPISGHKSVSWYQQVLGQGPQFIFQYYEKEERGRGNFPDRFSARQFPNYSSELNVNALLLGDSALYLCASSLNRKGYQYFGPGTRLLVL.

This clonotype was seen a few times. This sequence joins TRBV3-1 and TRBJ2-1; D possibly matches TRBD1 or TRBD2 (6 bases each). Germline V gene lookup returns CDR1 LGHDT and CDR2 YNNKEL (reference sequence). This CDR3 has 16 amino acids. Trimming removed 5 bases from V and 5 bases from J, with 19 bases in between. CDR3 in amino acids: CASSYETGGGNNEQFF. The DNA of the CDR3 is TGTGCCAGCAGCTACGAAACCGGGGGCGGTAACAATGAGCAGTTCTTC.

The rearrangement uses TRBV7-9 and TRBJ1-4; 7 bases align to TRBD1. The CDR3 is made up of 14 amino acids. The germline V gene encodes CDR1 SEHNR and CDR2 FQNEAQ (reference sequence). Germline trimming cut 5 bases from V and 7 bases from J; bases unmatched to any gene: 7. The CDR3 coding sequence is TGTGCCAGCAGCCCGACAGGGCAAAGTGAAAAACTGTTTTTT. It translates to CASSPTGQSEKLFF.

This CDR3 reads CASSQPPGQGSPLHF. CDR3 DNA: TGTGCCAGCAGCCAGCCCCCGGGACAGGGTTCACCCCTCCACTTT. The rearrangement uses TRBV3-1 and TRBJ1-6; TRBD1 matches 9 bases. The CDR3 has 15 residues. V dropped 3 bases and J dropped 9; count of bases not matched to a gene: 6. Germline CDR1 is LGHDT and CDR2 is YNNKEL (reference sequence).

This chain links TRBV29-1 with TRBJ2-2; 10 bases fit TRBD1. The CDR3 has 14 amino acids. Germline CDR1 is SQVTM and CDR2 is ANQGSEA. Unmatched junction bases numbered 4, after V lost 5 bases and J lost 4 bases. The CDR3: CSVSGQGLTGELFF. The CDR3 nucleotides are TGCAGCGTTTCGGGACAGGGGCTCACCGGGGAGCTGTTTTTT.

Only a few counts were recorded for this clonotype. Here the CDR3 reads CASSPTTLAGVTYEQYF. CDR3 nucleotide sequence: TGTGCCAGCAGCCCCACGACGTTAGCGGGGGTAACCTACGAGCAGTACTTC. The chain carries TRBV3-1 and TRBJ2-7; TRBD2 agrees at 9 bases. J lost 2 bases, V lost 4 bases, and 12 bases had no gene match. The length of the CDR3 is 17 residues. CDR1 and CDR2 (germline): LGHDT, YNNKEL (reference sequence).

This sequence joins TRBV2 and TRBJ2-5; a weak D match, TRBD2 (5 bases). This CDR3 comprises 11 residues. V was trimmed by 6 bases and J by 5 bases, leaving 7 bases between them. Germline V gives CDR1 SNHLY, CDR2 FYNNEI. The CDR3 reads CASRSGETQYF. The DNA for the CDR3 is TGTGCCAGCAGGTCGGGGGAGACCCAGTACTTC.

Comments on this clonotype: One end of the junction fails to match germline, which may point to a read error. V and J are TRBV24-1 and TRBJ2-5; D possibly corresponds to TRBD1 (6 bases). Germline lookup yields CDR1 KGHDR and CDR2 SFDVKD. This CDR3 region has 14 residues. CDR3 residues: CATSVTGGQEAQYF. The CDR3 DNA reads TGTGCCACCAGTGTGACAGGTGGGCAAGAGGCCCAGTACTTC.

In the case of this clonotype: A much larger clone sits a single nucleotide away, making a read error possible. The J gene is TRBJ2-1, the V gene TRBV7-8, with TRBD2 matching 8 bases. Trimming removed 3 bases from V and 7 bases from J; junction bases left unmatched: 11. Germline CDR1 SGHVS, CDR2 FQNEAQ. This CDR3 has 16 amino acids. The DNA of the CDR3 is TGTGCCAGCAGCTTTATCCCGGGGGGGCGGTTAAATGAGCAGTTCTTC. It translates to CASSFIPGGRLNEQFF.

This clonotype was detected only a few times. The chain recombines TRBV3-1 with TRBJ2-5; TRBD1 agrees at 8 bases. This CDR3 region has 15 residues. Trimming cost V 4 bases and J 2 bases; bases outside gene matches: 6. Germline V gene sequence: CDR1 LGHDT, CDR2 YNNKEL (reference sequence). The CDR3 protein is CASSRHRDRQETQYF. The CDR3 DNA sequence: TGTGCCAGCAGCCGGCACCGGGACAGGCAAGAGACCCAGTACTTC.

There are a few counts of this clonotype. The chain combines TRBV24-1 with TRBJ2-3; D ambiguous. Per germline, CDR1 KGHDR and CDR2 SFDVKD. The CDR3 extends over 11 amino acids. The ends were cut back, 5 bases at V and 5 bases at J, with 4 bases in the middle. The DNA of the CDR3 is TGTGCCACCAGTGTGGGAGATACGCAGTATTTT. This sequence encodes CATSVGDTQYF.

This clonotype turned up a few times. This rearrangement joins TRBV5-6 to TRBJ2-5; 7 bases line up with TRBD2. The J segment lost 1 base and the V segment lost 4 bases, leaving 1 base of the junction unmatched. Per the germline V gene, CDR1 is SGHDT and CDR2 is YYEEEE. The CDR3 has 13 amino acids. The CDR3 region has the DNA TGTGCCAGCAGCCGACTAGCCCAAGAGACCCAGTACTTC. Its translation: CASSRLAQETQYF.

CDR3: CASSPSGGKLFF. The CDR3 DNA is TGTGCCAGCAGCCCCTCGGGTGGAAAACTGTTTTTT. The chain is built from TRBV28 and TRBJ1-4, with unresolved D. The CDR3 contains 12 residues. Germline CDR1 MDHEN, CDR2 SYDVKM. V dropped 6 bases and J dropped 10 bases, with 12 bases sitting between them.